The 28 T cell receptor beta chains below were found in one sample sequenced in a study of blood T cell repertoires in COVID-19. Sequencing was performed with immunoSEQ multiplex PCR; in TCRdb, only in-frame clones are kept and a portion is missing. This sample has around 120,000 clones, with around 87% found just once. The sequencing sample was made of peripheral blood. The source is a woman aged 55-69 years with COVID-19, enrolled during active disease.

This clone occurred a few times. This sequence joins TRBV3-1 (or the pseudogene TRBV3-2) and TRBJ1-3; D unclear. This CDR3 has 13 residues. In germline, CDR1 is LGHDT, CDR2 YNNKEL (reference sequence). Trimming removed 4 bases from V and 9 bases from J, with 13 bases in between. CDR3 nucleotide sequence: TGTGCCAGCAGCCCGGATACCCGGAGCACCATATATTTT. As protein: CASSPDTRSTIYF.

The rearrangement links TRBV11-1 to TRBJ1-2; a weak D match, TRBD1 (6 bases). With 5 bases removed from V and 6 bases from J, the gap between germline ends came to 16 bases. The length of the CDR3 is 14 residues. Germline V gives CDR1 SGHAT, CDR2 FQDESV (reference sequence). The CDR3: CASSARMQGNGYTF. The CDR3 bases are TGTGCCAGCAGCGCGCGAATGCAGGGGAATGGCTACACCTTC.

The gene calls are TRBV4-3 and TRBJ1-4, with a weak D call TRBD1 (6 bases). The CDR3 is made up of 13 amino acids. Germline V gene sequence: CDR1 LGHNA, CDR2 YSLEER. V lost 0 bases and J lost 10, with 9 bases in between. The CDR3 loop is CASSQDQGRKLFF. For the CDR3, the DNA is TGCGCCAGCAGCCAAGACCAGGGGAGAAAACTGTTTTTT.

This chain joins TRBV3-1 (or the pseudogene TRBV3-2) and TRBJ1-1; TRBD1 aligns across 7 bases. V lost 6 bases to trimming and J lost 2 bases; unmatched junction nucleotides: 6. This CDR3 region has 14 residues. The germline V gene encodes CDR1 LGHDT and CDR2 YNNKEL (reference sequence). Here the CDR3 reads CASRKGQINTEAFF. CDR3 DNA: TGTGCCAGCAGAAAGGGACAGATTAACACTGAAGCTTTCTTT.

The CDR3 nucleotides read TGTGCCAGCAGCCCTAGGGTGGGGGGCACTGAAGCTTTCTTT. Translating gives CASSPRVGGTEAFF. J is TRBJ1-1 and V is TRBV7-2; D perhaps matches TRBD1 (5 bases). The CDR3 runs 14 residues. V lost 5 bases and J 4 bases, leaving 14 bases between the germline ends. Germline CDR1 SGHTA, CDR2 FQGNSA.

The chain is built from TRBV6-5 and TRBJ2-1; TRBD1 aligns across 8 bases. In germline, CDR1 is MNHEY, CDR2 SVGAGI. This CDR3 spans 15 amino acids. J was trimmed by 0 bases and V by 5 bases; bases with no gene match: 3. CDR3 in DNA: TGTGCCAGCAGTACAGGGACAGGCTCCTACAATGAGCAGTTCTTC. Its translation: CASSTGTGSYNEQFF.

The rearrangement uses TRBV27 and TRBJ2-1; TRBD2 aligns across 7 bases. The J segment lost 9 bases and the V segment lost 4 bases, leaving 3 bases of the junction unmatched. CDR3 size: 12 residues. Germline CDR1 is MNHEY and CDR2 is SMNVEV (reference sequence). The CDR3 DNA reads TGTGCCAGCAGTTCGGGGGGAGGTGAGCAGTTCTTC. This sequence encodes CASSSGGGEQFF.

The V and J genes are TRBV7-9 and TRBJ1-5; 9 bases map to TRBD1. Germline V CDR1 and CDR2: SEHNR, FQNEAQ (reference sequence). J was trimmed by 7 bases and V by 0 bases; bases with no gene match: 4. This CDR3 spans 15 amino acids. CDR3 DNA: TGTGCCAGCAGCTTAGCACAGGGGGCTGGGCAGCCCCAGCATTTT. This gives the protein CASSLAQGAGQPQHF.

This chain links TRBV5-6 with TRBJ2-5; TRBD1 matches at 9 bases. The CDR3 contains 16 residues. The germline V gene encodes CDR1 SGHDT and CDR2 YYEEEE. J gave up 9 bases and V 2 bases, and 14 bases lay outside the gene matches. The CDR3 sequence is CASSFPFRQGEGAQYF. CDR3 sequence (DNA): TGTGCCAGCAGCTTCCCCTTCCGACAGGGGGAAGGGGCCCAGTACTTC.

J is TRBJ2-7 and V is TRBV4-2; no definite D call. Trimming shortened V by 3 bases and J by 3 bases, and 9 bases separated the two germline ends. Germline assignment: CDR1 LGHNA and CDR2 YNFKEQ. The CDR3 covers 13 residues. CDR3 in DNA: TGTGCCAGCAGCCATGATCCAGGCTACGAGCAGTACTTC. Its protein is CASSHDPGYEQYF.

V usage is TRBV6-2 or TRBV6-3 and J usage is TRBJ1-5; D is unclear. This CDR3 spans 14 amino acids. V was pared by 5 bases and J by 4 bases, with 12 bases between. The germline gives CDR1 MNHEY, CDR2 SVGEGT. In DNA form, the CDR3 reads TGTGCCAGCAGTGACCGGACGGGGAATCAGCCCCAGCATTTT. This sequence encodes CASSDRTGNQPQHF.

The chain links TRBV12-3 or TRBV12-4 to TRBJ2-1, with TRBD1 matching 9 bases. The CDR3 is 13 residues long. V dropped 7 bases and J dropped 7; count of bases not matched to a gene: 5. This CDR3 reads CASTGTGKNEQFF. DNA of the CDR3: TGTGCCAGCACCGGGACAGGGAAGAATGAGCAGTTCTTC.

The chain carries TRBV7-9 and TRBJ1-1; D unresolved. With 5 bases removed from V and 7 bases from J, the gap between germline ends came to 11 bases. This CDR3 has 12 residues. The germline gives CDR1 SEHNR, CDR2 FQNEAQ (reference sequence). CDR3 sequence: CASSLGGYEAFF. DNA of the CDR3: TGTGCCAGCAGCCTCGGAGGGTATGAAGCTTTCTTT.

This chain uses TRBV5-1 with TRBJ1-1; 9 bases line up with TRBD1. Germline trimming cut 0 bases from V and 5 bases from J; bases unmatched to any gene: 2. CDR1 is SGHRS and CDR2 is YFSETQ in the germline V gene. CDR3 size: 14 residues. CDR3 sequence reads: CASSLDRGQTEAFF. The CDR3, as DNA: TGCGCCAGCAGCTTGGACAGGGGGCAGACTGAAGCTTTCTTT.

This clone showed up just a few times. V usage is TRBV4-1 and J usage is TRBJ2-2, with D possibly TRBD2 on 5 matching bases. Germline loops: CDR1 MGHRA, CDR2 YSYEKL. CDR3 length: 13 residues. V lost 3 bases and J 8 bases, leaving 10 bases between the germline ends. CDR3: CASSHPGSGELFF. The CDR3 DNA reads TGCGCCAGCAGCCACCCGGGGAGTGGGGAGCTGTTTTTT.

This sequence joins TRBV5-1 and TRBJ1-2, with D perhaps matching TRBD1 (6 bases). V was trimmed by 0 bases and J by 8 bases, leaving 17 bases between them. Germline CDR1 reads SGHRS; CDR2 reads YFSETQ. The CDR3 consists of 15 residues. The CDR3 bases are TGCGCCAGCAGCTTGGCCCCGACAGGTAACAACGGCTACACCTTC. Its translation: CASSLAPTGNNGYTF.

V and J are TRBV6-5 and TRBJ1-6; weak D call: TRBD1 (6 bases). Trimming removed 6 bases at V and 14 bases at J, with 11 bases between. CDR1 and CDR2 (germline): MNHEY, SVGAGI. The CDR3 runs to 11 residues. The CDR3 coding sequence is TGTGCCAGCAGCAACAGGGTCACCCTCCACTTT. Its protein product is CASSNRVTLHF.

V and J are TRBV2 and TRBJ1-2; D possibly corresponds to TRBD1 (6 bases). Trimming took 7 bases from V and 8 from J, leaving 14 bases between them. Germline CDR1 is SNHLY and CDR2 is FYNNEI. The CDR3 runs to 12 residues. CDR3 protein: CASKMDRGGYTF. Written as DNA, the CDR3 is TGTGCCAGCAAGATGGACAGAGGGGGCTACACCTTC.

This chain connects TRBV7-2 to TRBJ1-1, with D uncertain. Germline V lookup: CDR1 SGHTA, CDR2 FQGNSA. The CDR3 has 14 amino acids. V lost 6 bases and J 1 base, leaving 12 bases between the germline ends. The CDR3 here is CASSLARRNTEAFF. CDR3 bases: TGTGCCAGCAGTCTTGCCCGGAGGAACACTGAAGCTTTCTTT.

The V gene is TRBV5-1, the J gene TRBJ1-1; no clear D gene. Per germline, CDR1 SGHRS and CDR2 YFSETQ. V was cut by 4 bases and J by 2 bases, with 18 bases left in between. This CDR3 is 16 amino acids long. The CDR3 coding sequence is TGCGCCAGCAGCGTCCAGGAGGGAGGGAGAAACACTGAAGCTTTCTTT. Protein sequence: CASSVQEGGRNTEAFF.

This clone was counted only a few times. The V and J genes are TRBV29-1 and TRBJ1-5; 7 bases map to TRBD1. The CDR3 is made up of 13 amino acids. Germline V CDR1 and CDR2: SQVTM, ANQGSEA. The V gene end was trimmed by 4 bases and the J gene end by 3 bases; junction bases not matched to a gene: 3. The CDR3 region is CSVGQGDNQPQHF. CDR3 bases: TGCAGCGTTGGACAGGGTGACAATCAGCCCCAGCATTTT.

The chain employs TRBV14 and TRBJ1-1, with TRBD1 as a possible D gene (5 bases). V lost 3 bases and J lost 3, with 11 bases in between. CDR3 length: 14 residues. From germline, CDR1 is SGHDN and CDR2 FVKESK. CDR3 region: CASSHRVMDTEAFF. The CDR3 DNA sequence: TGTGCCAGCAGCCACAGGGTAATGGACACTGAAGCTTTCTTT.

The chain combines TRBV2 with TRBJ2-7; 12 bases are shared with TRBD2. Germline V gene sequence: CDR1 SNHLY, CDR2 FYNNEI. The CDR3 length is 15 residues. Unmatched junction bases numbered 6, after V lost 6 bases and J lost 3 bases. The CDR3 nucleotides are TGTGCCAGCAGACTAGCGGGGGGCCGAGGCTACGAGCAGTACTTC. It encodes CASRLAGGRGYEQYF.

The CDR3 sequence: CASSSIGQGGQPQHF. The CDR3 DNA sequence: TGTGCCAGCAGTTCCATCGGGCAGGGAGGACAGCCCCAGCATTTT. The rearrangement links TRBV6-5 to TRBJ1-5, with D possibly being TRBD1 (5 bases). V lost 4 bases, J lost 7 bases, and 17 bases lay in between. Per germline, CDR1 MNHEY and CDR2 SVGAGI. CDR3 length equals 15 residues.

CDR3 sequence: CASSQRHPASGGGSDTQYF. DNA of the CDR3: TGCGCCAGCAGCCAACGTCATCCTGCTAGCGGGGGGGGCTCAGATACGCAGTATTTT. The chain has TRBV4-3 and TRBJ2-3; 12 bases are shared with TRBD2. The germline gives CDR1 LGHNA, CDR2 YSLEER. The CDR3 totals 19 residues. V dropped 2 bases and J dropped 4; count of bases not matched to a gene: 13.

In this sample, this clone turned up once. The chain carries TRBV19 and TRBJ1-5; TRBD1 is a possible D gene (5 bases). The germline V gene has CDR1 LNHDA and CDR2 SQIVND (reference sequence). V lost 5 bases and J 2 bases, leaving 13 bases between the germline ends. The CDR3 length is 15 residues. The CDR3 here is CASSRQRDGNQPQHF. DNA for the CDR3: TGTGCCAGTAGTCGCCAGCGGGACGGCAATCAGCCCCAGCATTTT.

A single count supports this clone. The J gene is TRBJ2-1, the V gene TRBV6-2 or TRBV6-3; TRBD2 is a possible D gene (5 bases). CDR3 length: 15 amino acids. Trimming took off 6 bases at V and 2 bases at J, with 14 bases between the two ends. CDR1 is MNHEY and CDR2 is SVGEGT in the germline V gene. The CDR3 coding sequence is TGTGCCAGCAGCCCCGGGATCTTTCCCTACAATGAGCAGTTCTTC. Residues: CASSPGIFPYNEQFF.

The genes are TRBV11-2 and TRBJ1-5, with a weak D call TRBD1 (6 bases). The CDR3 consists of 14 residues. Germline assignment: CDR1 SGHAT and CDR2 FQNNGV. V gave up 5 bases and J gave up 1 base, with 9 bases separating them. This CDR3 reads CASSTGQSNQPQHF. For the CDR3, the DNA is TGTGCCAGCAGCACCGGACAGAGCAATCAGCCCCAGCATTTT.